These T cell receptor beta chains were read from a single sample in a study of T-cell memory formation after mild COVID-19. A single record per CDR3 protein comes from TCRdb applying MiXCR to the 5' RACE reads. The sample includes approximately 180,000 distinct CDR3 sequences, around 16% of them seen just once. The sequenced sample consisted of PBMCs or a T cell subset sorted from them (not recorded which). These receptors all come from an adult woman who had mild COVID-19 (a few samples of this study predate the infection). Cell type and time point are not known. Both conserved end residues are part of each CDR3.

V gene,CDR3 length,J gene,CDR3 protein
TRBV10-3,14,TRBJ2-7,CAISGRGEHYEQYF
TRBV7-2,15,TRBJ1-3,CASSRNTGAGNTIYF
TRBV6-5,15,TRBJ1-6,CASRFGTGHNSPLHF
TRBV19,15,TRBJ1-5,CASSADRGRNQPQHF
TRBV7-9,14,TRBJ1-3,CASSLTGSGNTIYF
TRBV4-2,18,TRBJ2-5,CASSQESVQGNPQETQYF
TRBV7-2,15,TRBJ2-2,CASSLVGLNTGELFF
TRBV12-3/TRBV12-4,14,TRBJ1-2,CASSLKQGAYGYTF
TRBV2,14,TRBJ2-7,CASVDGGLSYEQYF
TRBV5-5,15,TRBJ2-5,CASSLGLAGLGDQYF
TRBV7-2,15,TRBJ2-1,CASSPTPASGGSGFF
TRBV5-1,16,TRBJ1-1,CASSVAGNHDRPEAFF
TRBV5-1,14,TRBJ2-7,CASSLRDRGNEQYF
TRBV20-1,14,TRBJ2-3,CSAPPLASTDTQYF
TRBV4-2,15,TRBJ2-7,CASSQAGTGTSEQYF
TRBV25-1,15,TRBJ1-2,CASSHAGTGSLGYTF
TRBV5-4,11,TRBJ2-1,CASSLGNEKFF
TRBV6-2/TRBV6-3,13,TRBJ1-2,CASSADRGHGYTF
TRBV7-3,13,TRBJ2-2,CASSLSSTGELFF
TRBV7-2,13,TRBJ2-1,CASSFFSHNEQFF
TRBV7-2,13,TRBJ2-3,CASSPSQTGTQYF
TRBV19,13,TRBJ2-7,CASSNQEYYEQYF
TRBV12-3/TRBV12-4,15,TRBJ2-5,CASYSGGDRQETQYF
TRBV20-1,15,TRBJ1-1,CSARKQQGVSTEAFF
TRBV5-1,19,TRBJ1-5,CASSWGPGQGDFSNQPQHF
TRBV5-1,14,TRBJ2-5,CASSSGTGEETQYF
TRBV7-2,11,TRBJ2-1,CASSFLNEQFF
TRBV5-5,14,TRBJ2-1,CASSISGTVYEQFF
TRBV5-1,15,TRBJ2-2,CASSAGTGEAGELFF
TRBV5-1,16,TRBJ2-1,CASSPDAGGTYNEQFF
TRBV19,12,TRBJ2-3,CATRQSGDTQYF
TRBV6-2/TRBV6-3,14,TRBJ2-2,CASKARPNTGELFF
TRBV5-1,22,TRBJ2-1,CASSLAIPGLAGGLGSYNEQFF
TRBV4-1,14,TRBJ1-4,CASSQGLGNEKLFF
TRBV4-3,16,TRBJ2-7,CASSQVVQGPSYEQYF
TRBV7-6,16,TRBJ2-3,CASSLRLAGGPDTQYF
TRBV6-6,15,TRBJ2-7,CASRPTGTSGYEQYF
TRBV5-6,15,TRBJ1-1,CASSLVETVNTEAFF
TRBV6-5,18,TRBJ2-3,CASSYSSSPGVSTDTQYF
TRBV24-1,13,TRBJ1-2,CATRKGGNYGYTF
TRBV7-9,18,TRBJ2-7,CASSLVAHVGVLDDEQYF
TRBV5-1,18,TRBJ2-5,CASSLASRGRSNQETQYF
TRBV3-1,14,TRBJ1-3,CASSRRGSGNTIYF
TRBV28,14,TRBJ1-1,CASSPIQGGTEAFF
TRBV6-5,13,TRBJ1-5,CASSYRSNQPQHF